This TCR beta chain was identified in a study of blood T cell repertoires in COVID-19. Overall study: The cDNA or gDNA used as material had been derived from T cells, B-cell-depleted T cells, or PBMCs.

Trimming removed 4 bases at V and 7 bases at J, with 11 bases between. The CDR3 runs 13 residues. Germline CDR1 is SNHLY and CDR2 is FYNNEI. This clone was observed a single time. Sequenced by immunoSEQ multiplex PCR; TCRdb stores in-frame clones only, minus some. The sample lists 90,000 to 110,000 clones, 65% to 90% occurring once. What was sequenced was peripheral blood. This chain joins TRBV2 and TRBJ1-5; D uncertain. The origin of this receptor is a man in his forties or fifties with acute or convalescent COVID-19. The CDR3 DNA sequence: TGTGCCAGCAGTGGAGGGAGTTACCAGCCCCAGCATTTT. It is translated as CASSGGSYQPQHF.